This T cell receptor beta chain was recovered during a study of T cell changes during pregnancy in multiple sclerosis. Germline V gene data show CDR1 as SQVTM and CDR2 as ANQGSEA. The CDR3 has 12 residues. The V gene lost 4 bases and the J gene lost 0 bases, with 6 bases spanning the gap. The repertoire was sequenced with immunoSEQ multiplex PCR; TCRdb's copy has only in-frame clones and lacks some. The sample gives 40,000 or so clones, around 92% of which show up once; roughly 8.1% is in the top ten. This receptor was obtained from a female donor with multiple sclerosis, enrolled in a pregnancy study. Sequenced material: CD8+ T cells from peripheral blood mononuclear cells, taken in the third trimester of pregnancy. The rearrangement links TRBV29-1 to TRBJ1-1; D ambiguous. CDR3 DNA sequence: TGCAGCGTTGGAAGAGTGAACACTGAAGCTTTCTTT. Translated: CSVGRVNTEAFF.